The next 24 T cell receptor beta chains were all read from a single sample in a study of regulatory T cells in long-lasting Graves disease. Indicated time point: newly diagnosed GD, antithyroid drugs for less than 3 months. There was RNA extracted from PBMCs, and the TCR library was made from it. Arm-PCR of CDR3 regions with iRepertoire HTBI primers generated TCR beta libraries. MiXCR, applied by TCRdb to the multiplex PCR reads, yields one record per CDR3 protein. The table shows roughly 560,000 distinct CDR3 sequences, with around 12% occurring only once. The data also belong to a second study, concerning T cells in Graves' hyperthyroidism and ophthalmopathy.

This specimen was peripheral blood mononuclear cells (PBMCs), taken at new diagnosis, from a patient treated with antithyroid drugs. The receptors come from a woman aged 30 to 39 with Graves disease.

This clonotype has a count of ten or more. This sequence joins TRBV7-9 and TRBJ2-2, with 9 bases aligning to TRBD2. Unmatched junction bases numbered 8, after V lost 8 bases and J lost 4 bases. Germline V gives CDR1 SEHNR, CDR2 FQNEAQ (reference sequence). This CDR3 region has 15 residues. CDR3 region: CASQGTTSGTGELFF. CDR3 DNA sequence: TGTGCCAGCCAAGGGACGACTAGCGGCACCGGGGAGCTGTTTTTT.

This chain links TRBV6-5 with TRBJ1-1; 10 bases fit TRBD1. Germline CDR1 MNHEY, CDR2 SVGAGI. This CDR3 comprises 16 residues. Germline trimming cut 0 bases from V and 3 bases from J; bases unmatched to any gene: 4. In DNA, the CDR3 is TGTGCCAGCAGTTACTCTCCCGGGACAGGGGACACTGAAGCTTTCTTT. It translates to CASSYSPGTGDTEAFF.

The sample holds a few counts of this clonotype. CDR3 in amino acids: CASSSGTGGRRTDTQYF. Written as DNA, the CDR3 is TGTGCCAGCAGCTCGGGGACAGGGGGACGGAGGACAGATACGCAGTATTTT. The gene calls are TRBV9 and TRBJ2-3, with TRBD1 matching 11 bases. V shed 4 bases, J shed 3 bases, and the junction held 10 bases outside the gene matches. The CDR3 is 17 amino acids. The V gene's germline CDR1 is SGDLS and CDR2 YYNGEE.

With respect to this clonotype: Possible read error: a much larger clone is one base away. The chain joins TRBV24-1 to TRBJ2-3; the D is unclear. V gave up 5 bases and J gave up 2 bases, with 1 base separating them. Per germline, CDR1 KGHDR and CDR2 SFDVKD. The CDR3 contains 11 residues. The CDR3 region is CATSVTDTQYF. In nucleotides, the CDR3 is TGTGCCACCAGTGTCACAGATACGCAGTATTTT.

A word on this clonotype: A single base separates this from a much larger clone, so it may be a read error. The chain has TRBV2 and TRBJ2-5; 9 bases are shared with TRBD1. CDR1 SNHLY and CDR2 FYNNEI come from the germline V gene. The CDR3 has 15 amino acids. Trimming at V came to 8 bases and at J to 5 bases, leaving 12 bases not matched to a gene. CDR3 in amino acids: CASGKNRGLGETQYF. The CDR3 nucleotides are TGTGCCAGCGGTAAAAACAGGGGGCTCGGGGAGACCCAGTACTTC.

As for this clonotype: The junction and the germline gene differ at one end; a read error may be behind it. The rearrangement links TRBV5-6 to TRBJ2-7; D call uncertain. The germline CDR1 and CDR2 sequences are SGHDT and YYEEEE. This CDR3 has 12 residues. CDR3 bases: TGTGCCGGCAGCTTGGGCTCCTACGAGCAGTACTTC. It codes for CAGSLGSYEQYF.

This clonotype has just a few counts. As DNA, the CDR3 is TGTGCCAGTAGTATATCCTGGTCGTACGAGCAGTACTTC. Its protein is CASSISWSYEQYF. The chain has TRBV19 and TRBJ2-7, with D hard to call. Germline V CDR1 and CDR2: LNHDA, SQIVND (reference sequence). V lost 2 bases and J lost 4, with 9 bases in between. This CDR3 contains 13 residues.

There are many counts of this clonotype. The gene calls are TRBV6-2 or TRBV6-3 and TRBJ1-1; no firm D call. The CDR3 loop spans 12 amino acids. The V gene's germline CDR1 is MNHEY and CDR2 SVGEGT. The V end was cut by 5 bases, the J end by 5 bases, with 9 bases between. Written as DNA, the CDR3 is TGTGCCAGCAGTATCGGGTGGACTGAAGCTTTCTTT. Residues: CASSIGWTEAFF.

The table lists this clonotype with many counts. The chain has TRBV27 and TRBJ1-5, with 9 positions matching TRBD1. The J segment lost 1 base and the V segment lost 5 bases, leaving 6 bases of the junction unmatched. In germline, CDR1 is MNHEY, CDR2 SMNVEV (reference sequence). The CDR3 sequence is 16 residues long. CDR3: CASSPTGGRSNQPQHF. CDR3 nucleotide sequence: TGTGCCAGCAGTCCCACAGGGGGCAGAAGCAATCAGCCCCAGCATTTT.

This clonotype appeared a few times. The gene calls are TRBV6-1 and TRBJ2-7, with D possibly matching TRBD1 (5 bases). CDR1 is MNHNS and CDR2 is SASEGT in the germline V gene. V was cut by 5 bases and J by 4 bases, with 9 bases left in between. This CDR3 spans 12 amino acids. The CDR3 DNA reads as TGTGCCAGCAGTATCGCAGGGTACGAGCAGTACTTC. Encoded protein: CASSIAGYEQYF.

There are many counts of this clonotype. The V and J genes are TRBV7-2 and TRBJ2-3, with D perhaps matching TRBD1 or TRBD2 (6 bases each). V dropped 5 bases and J dropped 0 bases, with 9 bases sitting between them. Germline values: CDR1 SGHTA, CDR2 FQGNSA. This CDR3 region has 14 residues. The CDR3 DNA reads as TGTGCCAGCAGCCGGGGGACAAGCACAGATACGCAGTATTTT. Amino acid sequence: CASSRGTSTDTQYF.

This clonotype was counted ten times or more. One junction end disagrees with the germline gene, perhaps due to a read error. The chain is built from TRBV18 and TRBJ1-2; D unresolved. The germline gives CDR1 KGHSH, CDR2 LQKENI. The CDR3 is 12 amino acids. CDR3 bases: TGTACCAGCTCACCATGGAAGGATGGCTACACCTTC. It specifies CTSSPWKDGYTF.

This clonotype was observed many times. The V gene is TRBV2, the J gene TRBJ2-7, with 9 bases aligning to TRBD1. V shed 6 bases, J shed 6 bases, and the junction held 3 bases outside the gene matches. The CDR3 runs 12 residues. Germline CDR1 and CDR2: SNHLY and FYNNEI. The CDR3 here is CASSLDRGEQYF. CDR3 bases: TGTGCCAGCAGCCTGGACAGGGGCGAGCAGTACTTC.

This clonotype was seen ten or more times. The rearrangement joins TRBV5-1 to TRBJ1-2; tentatively, D is TRBD1 (5 bases). The germline CDR1 and CDR2 sequences are SGHRS and YFSETQ. CDR3 size: 14 residues. V lost 8 bases to trimming and J lost 0 bases, with 14 bases between them. The CDR3 DNA reads as TGCGCCAGTAAAGGGCTAGGGGCTAACTATGGCTACACCTTC. It encodes CASKGLGANYGYTF.

This clonotype was counted many times. The V and J genes are TRBV30 and TRBJ1-2, with 9 bases identical to TRBD1. Losses at the gene ends were 3 bases for V and 5 bases for J; bases not matched to a gene: 4. This CDR3 spans 13 amino acids. Germline assignment: CDR1 GTSNPN and CDR2 SVGIG (reference sequence). In nucleotides, the CDR3 is TGTGCCTGGAGCACCGGGACAGGGTATGGCTACACCTTC. Translation: CAWSTGTGYGYTF.

The chain links TRBV6-1 to TRBJ2-2; D remains unclear. Germline V gives CDR1 MNHNS, CDR2 SASEGT. The germline V and J ends were trimmed by 4 bases and 1 base, with 7 bases remaining between them. CDR3 length equals 14 residues. The CDR3 is CASSGSMNTGELFF. The CDR3 DNA sequence: TGTGCCAGCAGTGGGAGCATGAACACCGGGGAGCTGTTTTTT.

Many counts were recorded for this clonotype. The chain links TRBV27 to TRBJ2-3, with TRBD2 matching over 11 bases. J lost 0 bases, V lost 2 bases, and 7 bases had no gene match. The CDR3 runs 18 residues. Germline-derived CDR1 and CDR2 are MNHEY and SMNVEV (reference sequence). The CDR3 protein is CASSLALAGVVSTDTQYF. The CDR3, as DNA: TGTGCCAGCAGTTTAGCACTAGCGGGAGTTGTGAGCACAGATACGCAGTATTTT.

This clonotype has a count of ten or more. This chain uses TRBV29-1 with TRBJ2-1; D might be TRBD2 (5 bases). The ends were cut back, 3 bases at V and 1 base at J, with 10 bases in the middle. CDR3 length equals 14 residues. Germline lookup yields CDR1 SQVTM and CDR2 ANQGSEA. CDR3: CSVETGNSYNEQFF. CDR3 nucleotide sequence: TGCAGCGTTGAGACGGGAAATTCCTACAATGAGCAGTTCTTC.

V and J are TRBV7-9 and TRBJ1-2; D is unresolved. The V gene lost 4 bases and the J gene lost 1 base, with 7 bases spanning the gap. There are 13 residues in the CDR3. Germline assignment: CDR1 SEHNR and CDR2 FQNEAQ (reference sequence). The CDR3 DNA sequence: TGTGCCAGCAGCTGGCGGAGTAACTATGGCTACACCTTC. As protein: CASSWRSNYGYTF.

The CDR3 DNA is TGCAGTAGCTGGGCCAGCAGCACAGATACGCAGTATTTT. Protein: CSSWASSTDTQYF. This chain uses TRBV20-1 with TRBJ2-3, with D unresolved. Germline CDR1 is DFQATT and CDR2 is SNEGSKA (reference sequence). There are 13 residues in the CDR3. The V end lost 8 bases, the J end lost 0 bases, and 12 bases lay between the germline ends.

Comments on this clonotype: This may be a read error: a much more frequent sequence differs by one nucleotide. V is TRBV18 and J is TRBJ2-7, with no clear D. The CDR3 is 14 residues long. The V end lost 3 bases, the J end lost 9 bases, and 18 bases lay between the germline ends. The germline V gene encodes CDR1 KGHSH and CDR2 LQKENI. The CDR3 DNA sequence: TGTGCCAGCTCACCGCACAAACACAAGGTCGGGCAGTACTTC. Encoded protein: CASSPHKHKVGQYF.

The sample holds a few counts of this clonotype. Here the CDR3 reads CASSFGESSYNEQFF. In nucleotides, the CDR3 is TGCGCCAGCAGCTTCGGGGAAAGCTCCTACAATGAGCAGTTCTTC. The J gene is TRBJ2-1, the V gene TRBV5-1; tentatively, D is TRBD2 (5 bases). The V gene lost 2 bases and the J gene lost 0 bases, with 9 bases spanning the gap. The CDR3 is 15 residues long. Germline CDR1 SGHRS, CDR2 YFSETQ.

Many counts were recorded for this clonotype. The genes are TRBV7-2 and TRBJ2-7; no clear D. Trimming shortened V by 3 bases and J by 0 bases, and 12 bases separated the two germline ends. CDR1 SGHTA and CDR2 FQGNSA come from the germline V gene. The CDR3 runs to 15 residues. Here the CDR3 DNA reads TGTGCCAGCAGCTTGTGGAGATTAAGCTCCTACGAGCAGTACTTC. This sequence encodes CASSLWRLSSYEQYF.

This clonotype has more than one count but fewer than ten. The CDR3 spells CASKDRAEDTQYF. Written as DNA, the CDR3 is TGTGCCAGCAAGGACAGGGCTGAAGATACGCAGTATTTT. The rearrangement uses TRBV2 and TRBJ2-3, with 8 bases aligning to TRBD1. The CDR3 consists of 13 residues. The V gene end was trimmed by 7 bases and the J gene end by 5 bases; junction bases not matched to a gene: 5. From germline, CDR1 is SNHLY and CDR2 FYNNEI.